These 21 T cell receptor beta chains came from one sample sequenced in a study of shared clonotypes between healthy human individuals. The repertoire was sequenced with immunoSEQ multiplex PCR; TCRdb's copy has only in-frame clones and lacks some. The sample consists of about 2 million clones, roughly 94% of them appearing once. Sequences were obtained from naive CD4+ T cells sorted from blood. The subset: CD45RA+ positively selected. These receptors all come from a man between 18 and 35 years old in good health.

Here the CDR3 reads CASSQALAANEKLFF. The CDR3, as DNA: TGTGCCAGCAGCCAAGCACTCGCGGCTAATGAAAAACTGTTTTTT. The chain combines TRBV14 with TRBJ1-4, with D unresolved. Germline CDR1 reads SGHDN; CDR2 reads FVKESK. Trimming left V 1 base short and J 3 bases short, with 9 bases between. The CDR3 extends over 15 amino acids.

The chain recombines TRBV10-3 with TRBJ2-5; 12 nucleotides match TRBD2. CDR1 and CDR2 (germline): ENHRY, SYGVKD. The length of the CDR3 is 18 residues. V dropped 6 bases and J dropped 5; count of bases not matched to a gene: 16. Here the CDR3 reads CAISGTSGLLGSRETQYF. The CDR3 DNA is TGTGCCATCAGCGGGACTAGCGGGCTCCTAGGCTCCCGGGAGACCCAGTACTTC.

This rearrangement joins TRBV11-2 to TRBJ2-2; 7 bases align to TRBD2. This CDR3 is built from 16 residues. CDR1 and CDR2 (germline): SGHAT, FQNNGV. V lost 1 base, J lost 6 bases, and 8 bases stayed unmatched. CDR3 nucleotides: TGTGCCAGCAGCTTAGTGGGACTACCCAACGCCGGGGAGCTGTTTTTT. This gives the protein CASSLVGLPNAGELFF.

The chain uses TRBV6-1 and TRBJ2-7, with D possibly matching TRBD2 (7 bases). The CDR3 totals 14 residues. The ends were cut back, 2 bases at V and 4 bases at J, with 12 bases in the middle. Germline values: CDR1 MNHNS, CDR2 SASEGT. The chain's CDR3 is CASSEQGGGYEQYF. The CDR3 DNA is TGTGCCAGCAGTGAACAGGGAGGGGGGTACGAGCAGTACTTC.

This clone was seen once. Other DNA sequences within the sample encode an identical CDR3. This chain links TRBV18 with TRBJ1-4; D gene ambiguous. Germline V gene sequence: CDR1 KGHSH, CDR2 LQKENI. CDR3 length: 13 amino acids. Trimming removed 6 bases at V and 8 bases at J, with 13 bases between. The CDR3 DNA sequence: TGTGCCAGCTCGCCCGGCTTAGGGGAAAAACTGTTTTTT. Its protein product is CASSPGLGEKLFF.

The chain recombines TRBV27 with TRBJ2-4, with TRBD2 matching over 11 bases. Germline trimming cut 5 bases from V and 0 bases from J; bases unmatched to any gene: 9. The CDR3 covers 18 residues. In germline, CDR1 is MNHEY, CDR2 SMNVEV (reference sequence). The CDR3 bases are TGTGCCAGCAGTCCGGGGACTAGCGGAGGGGTAGCCAAAAACATTCAGTACTTC. Protein: CASSPGTSGGVAKNIQYF.

Turning to this clone: Within the sample, other DNA sequences also encode this same CDR3. This chain connects TRBV15 to TRBJ2-7, with 11 bases matching TRBD1. Germline trimming cut 6 bases from V and 3 bases from J; bases unmatched to any gene: 4. The CDR3 loop spans 14 amino acids. The germline CDR1 and CDR2 sequences are LNHNV and YYDKDF (reference sequence). This chain's CDR3 is CATRPGQGGYEQYF. The CDR3 nucleotides are TGTGCCACCAGGCCGGGACAGGGGGGCTACGAGCAGTACTTC.

The CDR3 loop reads CASSWPGQGLYEQYF. Here the CDR3 DNA reads TGTGCCAGCAGTTGGCCGGGACAGGGTTTATACGAGCAGTACTTC. This chain links TRBV6-6 with TRBJ2-7, with 9 bases aligning to TRBD1. Germline V CDR1 and CDR2: MNHNY, SVGAGI (reference sequence). V dropped 4 bases and J dropped 4; count of bases not matched to a gene: 8. The CDR3 contains 15 residues.

This chain links TRBV7-9 with TRBJ1-2; weak D call: TRBD1 (6 bases). V lost 0 bases and J lost 7, with 12 bases in between. CDR3 length: 14 amino acids. The germline CDR1 and CDR2 sequences are SEHNR and FQNEAQ (reference sequence). The CDR3 protein is CASSLARPGVGYTF. The CDR3 nucleotides read TGTGCCAGCAGCTTAGCGCGACCAGGGGTTGGCTACACCTTC.

The rearrangement joins TRBV9 to TRBJ1-2; possibly TRBD1 for D (6 bases). V was trimmed by 4 bases and J by 4 bases, leaving 14 bases between them. Germline-derived CDR1 and CDR2 are SGDLS and YYNGEE. CDR3 length: 14 amino acids. The CDR3 sequence: CASSSGQPLYGYTF. DNA for the CDR3: TGTGCCAGCAGCTCAGGACAGCCGCTCTATGGCTACACCTTC.

The CDR3 here is CASSLEITDTQYF. The CDR3 bases are TGTGCCAGCAGCCTGGAGATCACAGATACGCAGTATTTT. The chain links TRBV6-5 to TRBJ2-3; no clear D gene. This CDR3 has 13 amino acids. The V gene's germline CDR1 is MNHEY and CDR2 SVGAGI. Trimming removed 6 bases at V and 2 bases at J, with 9 bases between.

The genes are TRBV11-3 and TRBJ2-1, with 9 bases that match TRBD2. The CDR3 consists of 18 residues. The V segment lost 0 bases and the J segment 2 bases; nucleotides outside the gene matches: 8. Germline V lookup: CDR1 SGHNT, CDR2 YENEEA. The CDR3: CASSLDARSGSTYNEQFF. In DNA form, the CDR3 reads TGTGCCAGCAGCTTAGACGCCCGTAGCGGGAGCACCTACAATGAGCAGTTCTTC. The complete variable domain, with remaining parts taken from reference TRBV11-3 and TRBJ2-1, reads EAGVVQSPRYKIIEKKQPVAFWCNPISGHNTLYWYLQNLGQGPELLIRYENEEAVDDSQLPKDRFSAERLKGVDSTLKIQPAELGDSAVYLCASSLDARSGSTYNEQFFGPGTRLTVL.

The chain joins TRBV10-3 to TRBJ2-1, with 7 bases identical to TRBD1. J was trimmed by 5 bases and V by 8 bases; bases with no gene match: 12. The CDR3 extends over 15 amino acids. The germline gives CDR1 ENHRY, CDR2 SYGVKD. CDR3 DNA sequence: TGTGCCATCGGGGAAGCAGGGGGAAACCACAATGAGCAGTTCTTC. Its protein product is CAIGEAGGNHNEQFF.

The chain links TRBV28 to TRBJ2-5; TRBD2 is a possible D gene (5 bases). Germline CDR1 and CDR2: MDHEN and SYDVKM. The CDR3 runs to 13 residues. Trimming cost V 6 bases and J 3 bases, with 11 bases left between them. CDR3 protein: CASSPPGKETQYF. DNA for the CDR3: TGTGCCAGCAGCCCCCCGGGGAAAGAGACCCAGTACTTC.

V usage is TRBV7-9 and J usage is TRBJ1-5; 10 bases map to TRBD1. The CDR3 is 18 amino acids. Germline trimming cut 5 bases from V and 0 bases from J; bases unmatched to any gene: 10. Germline-derived CDR1 and CDR2 are SEHNR and FQNEAQ (reference sequence). The CDR3 region has the DNA TGTGCCAGCAGCCGTATGGGGACAGGGGTAGATAGCAATCAGCCCCAGCATTTT. Translated: CASSRMGTGVDSNQPQHF.

This clone has just one count. The chain combines TRBV4-2 with TRBJ2-1, with D perhaps matching TRBD2 (6 bases). The V end was cut by 3 bases, the J end by 9 bases, with 12 bases between. The CDR3 covers 13 residues. Looked up from germline, CDR1 is LGHNA and CDR2 is YNFKEQ. As DNA, the CDR3 is TGTGCCAGCAGCCATCTCAGGGACTTTGAGCAGTTCTTC. Residues: CASSHLRDFEQFF.

About this clone: Other DNA sequences within the sample encode an identical CDR3. The rearrangement links TRBV6-1 to TRBJ1-6, with unresolved D. Germline CDR1 MNHNS, CDR2 SASEGT. Trimming removed 1 base from V and 4 bases from J, with 8 bases in between. The CDR3 spans 15 residues. The CDR3, as DNA: TGTGCCAGCAGTGAAGTCAGTTCTTATAATTCACCCCTCCACTTT. It translates to CASSEVSSYNSPLHF.

The gene calls are TRBV7-8 and TRBJ2-5; possibly TRBD2 for D (6 bases). The CDR3 has 14 amino acids. Germline CDR1 is SGHVS and CDR2 is FQNEAQ. V dropped 5 bases and J dropped 4 bases, with 14 bases sitting between them. The CDR3 here is CASSPVGGGETQYF. In DNA, the CDR3 is TGTGCCAGCAGCCCGGTGGGGGGAGGAGAGACCCAGTACTTC.

The chain couples TRBV6-4 to TRBJ2-3; no reliable D call. Germline lookup yields CDR1 MRHNA and CDR2 SNTAGT. V was clipped by 4 bases and J by 6 bases, with 14 bases between them. This CDR3 is 14 amino acids long. The CDR3 loop is CASSAPRASDTQYF. In nucleotides, the CDR3 is TGTGCCAGCAGTGCGCCCCGGGCTTCTGATACGCAGTATTTT.

The chain combines TRBV5-4 with TRBJ1-3; D uncertain. The CDR3 is made up of 14 amino acids. With 0 bases removed from V and 7 bases from J, the gap between germline ends came to 11 bases. Germline V lookup: CDR1 SGHNT, CDR2 YYREEE (reference sequence). The CDR3 DNA reads as TGTGCCAGCAGCTTGGCCGGCGGGCAGAACACCATATATTTT. This gives the protein CASSLAGGQNTIYF. Full variable domain (missing parts from reference TRBV5-4 and TRBJ1-3): ETGVTQSPTHLIKTRGQQVTLRCSSQSGHNTVSWYQQALGQGPQFIFQYYREEENGRGNFPPRFSGLQFPNYSSELNVNALELDDSALYLCASSLAGGQNTIYFGEGSWLTVV.

The genes are TRBV18 and TRBJ1-5; no reliable D call. The CDR3 length is 13 residues. Germline CDR1 reads KGHSH; CDR2 reads LQKENI. Trimming left V 2 bases short and J 7 bases short, with 9 bases between. The CDR3 DNA reads as TGTGCCAGCTCACCAGGGAGCGAACAGCCCCAGCATTTT. It codes for CASSPGSEQPQHF. The full variable domain, its missing parts supplied by reference TRBV18 and TRBJ1-5, is NAGVMQNPRHLVRRRGQEARLRCSPMKGHSHVYWYRQLPEEGLKFMVYLQKENIIDESGMPKERFSAEFPKEGPSILRIQQVVRGDSAAYFCASSPGSEQPQHFGDGTRLSIL.